The 22 T cell receptor beta chains listed next were all sequenced from one sample in a study of blood T cells in healthy people across ages. A sample-barcoded 5' primer and a J-beta primer mix were used in a second PCR of roughly 7 to 11 cycles. TCRdb fed the 5' RACE reads into MiXCR, producing one record per CDR3 protein. The profile shows about 1.4 million distinct CDR3 sequences, around 59% of them singletons. Sequencing was carried out using blood. The source is a man between 18 and 35 years old in good health.

The rearrangement links TRBV7-2 to TRBJ1-1, with a possible D match to TRBD1 (5 bases). The CDR3 totals 13 residues. Germline lookup yields CDR1 SGHTA and CDR2 FQGNSA. With 5 bases removed from V and 12 bases from J, the gap between germline ends came to 19 bases. The CDR3 sequence: CASSPPPGLTSFF. The CDR3 region has the DNA TGTGCCAGCAGCCCACCCCCAGGGTTAACGTCTTTCTTT.

This clonotype was detected once. This sequence joins TRBV20-1 and TRBJ1-1; no clear D. Trimming removed 3 bases at V and 3 bases at J, with 17 bases between. This CDR3 has 15 amino acids. Germline lookup yields CDR1 DFQATT and CDR2 SNEGSKA (reference sequence). DNA of the CDR3: TGCAGTGCTAGGGGCAGGAGGTGGATGGACACTGAAGCTTTCTTT. It specifies CSARGRRWMDTEAFF.

This clonotype showed up just a few times. CDR3: CSVDLDRGRTDTQYF. DNA for the CDR3: TGCAGCGTTGACTTGGACAGGGGTAGGACAGATACGCAGTATTTT. V is TRBV29-1 and J is TRBJ2-3, with 9 bases aligning to TRBD1. The V gene end was trimmed by 3 bases and the J gene end by 3 bases; junction bases not matched to a gene: 7. Germline V gene lookup returns CDR1 SQVTM and CDR2 ANQGSEA. The CDR3 has 15 residues.

This chain uses TRBV28 with TRBJ2-3; possibly TRBD2 for D (5 bases). The CDR3 is 13 residues long. The germline V gene encodes CDR1 MDHEN and CDR2 SYDVKM. V lost 6 bases to trimming and J lost 4 bases, with 11 bases between them. Written as DNA, the CDR3 is TGTGCCAGCAGCCTACCGAGGGCAGATACGCAGTATTTT. Translating it yields CASSLPRADTQYF.

The chain couples TRBV20-1 to TRBJ2-1, with 10 bases that match TRBD2. V trimming: 8 bases; J trimming: 5 bases; junction bases outside the gene matches: 9. Germline V gives CDR1 DFQATT, CDR2 SNEGSKA (reference sequence). The CDR3 has 14 amino acids. Here the CDR3 reads CSPKGTSANNEQFF. CDR3 bases: TGCAGTCCTAAGGGGACTAGCGCGAACAATGAGCAGTTCTTC.

The chain links TRBV12-3 or TRBV12-4 to TRBJ2-3, with D possibly being TRBD2 (7 bases). V lost 6 bases, J lost 0 bases, and 28 bases lay in between. The CDR3 sequence is 20 residues long. CDR3 bases: TGTGCCAGCAGCCGAGCCCTAACTCGCGGGGGCATACCTAGCACAGATACGCAGTATTTT. It specifies CASSRALTRGGIPSTDTQYF.

This rearrangement joins TRBV4-3 to TRBJ2-6; possible D gene TRBD2, 5 bases. CDR1 is LGHNA and CDR2 is YSLEER in the germline V gene. This CDR3 has 16 residues. V lost 0 bases and J lost 2, with 8 bases in between. CDR3 bases: TGCGCCAGCAGCCAAGATGCGGGTCCTGGGGCCAACGTCCTGACTTTC. Translated, it gives CASSQDAGPGANVLTF.

The chain links TRBV12-3 or TRBV12-4 to TRBJ1-2; D is uncertain. Trimming shortened V by 5 bases and J by 7 bases, and 20 bases separated the two germline ends. The CDR3 contains 15 residues. CDR3 residues: CASSKLGPLGTGYTF. In nucleotides, the CDR3 is TGTGCCAGCAGTAAACTTGGACCACTAGGTACTGGCTACACCTTC.

The chain couples TRBV10-3 to TRBJ2-7, with D perhaps given as TRBD1 or TRBD2 (6 bases each). Per germline, CDR1 ENHRY and CDR2 SYGVKD. V lost 8 bases, J lost 4 bases, and 15 bases lay in between. The CDR3 consists of 13 residues. Written as DNA, the CDR3 is TGTGCCATCGCTGGAGGGGGTGATTACGAGCAGTACTTC. It is translated as CAIAGGGDYEQYF.

This chain links TRBV7-6 with TRBJ1-4; 8 bases line up with TRBD1. CDR1 is SGHVS, CDR2 FNYEAQ, per germline. This CDR3 comprises 14 residues. Trimming took 4 bases from V and 6 from J; bases not matched to a gene: 4. CDR3 residues: CASSSGQGDEKLFF. The CDR3 DNA reads as TGTGCCAGCAGCTCTGGACAGGGTGATGAAAAACTGTTTTTT.

This clonotype was detected once. The chain links TRBV11-2 to TRBJ2-5; D is undetermined. This CDR3 spans 16 amino acids. V was pared by 7 bases and J by 2 bases, with 20 bases between. Germline V gene data show CDR1 as SGHAT and CDR2 as FQNNGV. DNA for the CDR3: TGTGCCAGCAACGGCTACCTGGCCCCGGGTCAAGAGACCCAGTACTTC. Translated: CASNGYLAPGQETQYF.

V gene TRBV7-9 combines with J gene TRBJ1-1, with D possibly matching TRBD1 (6 bases). Germline loops: CDR1 SEHNR, CDR2 FQNEAQ (reference sequence). The CDR3 totals 14 residues. V lost 3 bases and J 1 base, leaving 9 bases between the germline ends. CDR3 in DNA: TGTGCCAGCAGCTTTCAGGGGACGAACACTGAAGCTTTCTTT. Protein: CASSFQGTNTEAFF.

This clonotype was counted between two and nine times. The chain carries TRBV6-2 or TRBV6-3 and TRBJ2-2; 7 nucleotides match TRBD1. Trimming cost V 7 bases and J 6 bases; bases outside gene matches: 8. This CDR3 has 14 amino acids. In germline, CDR1 is MNHEY, CDR2 SVGEGT. CDR3 residues: CASTQTTGSGELFF. Here the CDR3 DNA reads TGTGCCAGCACCCAAACGACAGGGTCCGGGGAGCTGTTTTTT.

In this sample, this clonotype turned up a few times. The chain carries TRBV24-1 and TRBJ1-2; possibly TRBD1 for D (5 bases). V lost 4 bases and J lost 4, with 18 bases in between. Germline V gene sequence: CDR1 KGHDR, CDR2 SFDVKD. The CDR3 loop spans 16 amino acids. The CDR3, as DNA: TGTGCCACCAGTGACTTCGGGACGGCTTCCCTCTATGGCTACACCTTC. Protein sequence: CATSDFGTASLYGYTF.

V and J are TRBV7-8 and TRBJ1-1; D gene unclear. The germline V gene encodes CDR1 SGHVS and CDR2 FQNEAQ. This CDR3 is 14 amino acids long. V was cut by 8 bases and J by 8 bases, with 21 bases left in between. Here the CDR3 reads CASAQPLSATEAFF. The CDR3, as DNA: TGTGCCAGCGCCCAACCTCTTTCGGCGACAGAAGCTTTCTTT.

V gene TRBV6-5 combines with J gene TRBJ2-7; 11 positions agree with TRBD1. After removal of 2 bases from V and 5 bases from J, the junction contained 2 bases not matched to a gene. Germline values: CDR1 MNHEY, CDR2 SVGAGI. The length of the CDR3 is 14 residues. CDR3 DNA sequence: TGTGCCAGCAGTTACGGACAGGGGGCGAACGAGCAGTACTTC. Translation gives CASSYGQGANEQYF.

This chain links TRBV3-1 with TRBJ1-4; D is ambiguous. Germline-derived CDR1 and CDR2 are LGHDT and YNNKEL (reference sequence). The length of the CDR3 is 15 residues. The V end lost 4 bases, the J end lost 8 bases, and 17 bases lay between the germline ends. The CDR3 nucleotides are TGTGCCAGCAGCCCGCCGGGTGCGGGCGGGGAAAAACTGTTTTTT. Amino acids: CASSPPGAGGEKLFF.

This clonotype was observed a few times. This sequence joins TRBV15 and TRBJ2-5; D ambiguous. The CDR3 spans 12 residues. V was trimmed by 3 bases and J by 3 bases, leaving 5 bases between them. Germline CDR1 LNHNV, CDR2 YYDKDF (reference sequence). CDR3 in amino acids: CATSRIEETQYF. The CDR3 DNA reads TGTGCCACCAGCAGGATAGAAGAGACCCAGTACTTC.

The chain has TRBV20-1 and TRBJ2-1, with 12 bases fitting TRBD2. Germline lookup yields CDR1 DFQATT and CDR2 SNEGSKA (reference sequence). After removal of 6 bases from V and 0 bases from J, the junction contained 9 bases not matched to a gene. CDR3 length equals 17 residues. The CDR3 sequence is CSATGLAGASSYNEQFF. The CDR3 bases are TGCAGTGCAACGGGACTAGCGGGTGCGAGCTCCTACAATGAGCAGTTCTTC.

This rearrangement joins TRBV2 to TRBJ1-4; 11 positions match TRBD1. V gave up 10 bases and J gave up 7 bases; unmatched junction bases: 11. Germline V gene data show CDR1 as SNHLY and CDR2 as FYNNEI. The CDR3 has 15 residues. The CDR3 region is CANKSPGTGGEKLFF. CDR3 DNA sequence: TGTGCCAACAAAAGCCCCGGGACAGGGGGTGAAAAACTGTTTTTT. Full variable domain (outside the CDR3, taken from reference TRBV2 and TRBJ1-4): EPEVTQTPSHQVTQMGQEVILRCVPISNHLYFYWYRQILGQKVEFLVSFYNNEISEKSEIFDDQFSVERPDGSNFTLKIRSTKLEDSAMYFCANKSPGTGGEKLFFGSGTQLSVL.

This clonotype was counted ten times or more. The chain employs TRBV7-2 and TRBJ2-7, with D perhaps matching TRBD2 (5 bases). The germline V gene encodes CDR1 SGHTA and CDR2 FQGNSA. The CDR3 is 14 amino acids. V lost 3 bases and J lost 1, with 10 bases in between. The CDR3 sequence is CASSLGPGSYEQYF. CDR3 in DNA: TGTGCCAGCAGCTTGGGTCCGGGATCCTACGAGCAGTACTTC.

This clonotype was seen only a few times. CDR3 sequence (DNA): TGTGCCAGCAGCTCCTCTGGAGGGATAAGCTCCTACGAGCAGTACTTC. Protein product: CASSSSGGISSYEQYF. The rearrangement uses TRBV11-1 and TRBJ2-7; tentative D call: TRBD2 (6 bases). This CDR3 comprises 16 residues. The germline V gene has CDR1 SGHAT and CDR2 FQDESV (reference sequence). Trimming stripped 4 bases from V and 0 bases from J, with 16 bases between. Full variable domain (outside the CDR3, taken from reference TRBV11-1 and TRBJ2-7): EAEVAQSPRYKITEKSQAVAFWCDPISGHATLYWYRQILGQGPELLVQFQDESVVDDSQLPKDRFSAERLKGVDSTLKIQPAELGDSAMYLCASSSSGGISSYEQYFGPGTRLTVT.